The rows below give T cell receptor beta chains drawn from one sample of a study of blood T cell repertoires in COVID-19. Only in-frame clones appear in the TCRdb table, and some are missing; sequencing was by immunoSEQ multiplex PCR. The table records approximately 77,000 clones, roughly 88% of them present only once. Sequencing was performed on peripheral blood. The receptors shown here come from an elderly woman with acute or convalescent COVID-19. The CDR3 runs from the conserved cysteine through the conserved F or W. D genes are given only for firm matches. The size field is filled for only some rows; it gives once, few, many or a size class.

D gene	clone size	V gene	J gene	CDR3 DNA	CDR3 protein
NA	NA	TRBV4-1	TRBJ2-5	TGCGCCAGCAGCTCGACCTGTTCGAGCCGGGACTTTAATCAAGAGACCCAGTACTTC	CASSSTCSSRDFNQETQYF
NA	NA	TRBV27	TRBJ2-7	TGTGCCAGCAGTATTCGTACAGGGATCTACGAGCAGTACTTC	CASSIRTGIYEQYF
NA	once	TRBV4-3	TRBJ1-2	TGCGCCAGCAGCTCACTTACCGGGGAGGGGGGATATGGCTACACCTTC	CASSSLTGEGGYGYTF
TRBD2	NA	TRBV10-3	TRBJ2-7	TGTGCCGCCTCGAATTTAGCGGGGGACTACGAGCAGTACTTC	CAASNLAGDYEQYF
NA	NA	TRBV27	TRBJ2-3	TGTGCCAGCAGTTTAGGAGAGGTCCCAGATACGCAGTATTTT	CASSLGEVPDTQYF
TRBD2	NA	TRBV5-1	TRBJ2-1	TGCGCCAGCAGCCGGACTAGCGGGATGTTTGATGAGCAGTTCTTC	CASSRTSGMFDEQFF
NA	NA	TRBV19	TRBJ1-2	TGTGCCATATCAACGAGTGTCGACTATGGCTACACCTTC	CAISTSVDYGYTF
NA	once	TRBV18	TRBJ1-5	TGTGCCAGCTCCCCGTCGACAGGAAGACAGCCCCAGCATTTT	CASSPSTGRQPQHF
NA	NA	TRBV7-8	TRBJ1-2	TGTGCCAGCAGCTTAGTCTCTGGTGGCCTTAACTATGGCTACACCTTC	CASSLVSGGLNYGYTF
NA	NA	TRBV6-5	TRBJ2-6	TGTGCCAGTCTAGAAGGCAGGGCTGGGGCCAACGTCCTGACTTTC	CASLEGRAGANVLTF
TRBD1	NA	TRBV30	TRBJ1-1	TGTGCCTGGAGGAGGGACAGGAACACTGAAGCTTTCTTT	CAWRRDRNTEAFF
TRBD1	NA	TRBV29-1	TRBJ2-6	TGCAGCGTCACAGGGGTGTCTGGGGCCAACGTCCTGACTTTC	CSVTGVSGANVLTF
NA	few	TRBV24-1	TRBJ2-3	TGTGCCACCAGTGATGAGGTGGCAGATACGCAGTATTTT	CATSDEVADTQYF
TRBD1	NA	TRBV18	TRBJ2-3	TGTGCCAGCTCACCCCTGAGGGGGCCGGAAGATACGCAGTATTTT	CASSPLRGPEDTQYF
NA	NA	TRBV21-1	TRBJ1-5	TGTGCCAGCAGCACATACACCTCCGGACAGGGCGGGAATAGCAATCAGCCCCAGCATTTT	CASSTYTSGQGGNSNQPQHF
NA	NA	TRBV11-2	TRBJ1-1	TGTGCCAGCAGCATCAGGGGTCCTCAGAACACTGAAGCTTTCTTT	CASSIRGPQNTEAFF
NA	NA	TRBV13	TRBJ2-3	TGTGCCAGCAGCCCACAATCGCTTCGGAGGAGCACAGATACGCAGTATTTT	CASSPQSLRRSTDTQYF
TRBD1	NA	TRBV19	TRBJ1-6	TGTGCCAGTAGTAGACTGACAGGGAATAATTCACCCCTCCACTTT	CASSRLTGNNSPLHF
TRBD1	NA	TRBV2	TRBJ1-6	TGTGCCAGCAGTGAACGGGACAGGGGATACTCACCCCTCCACTTT	CASSERDRGYSPLHF
TRBD1	NA	TRBV25-1	TRBJ1-5	TGTGCCAGCAGTGAATACTTGACAGGGGCGAGCAATCAGCCCCAGCATTTT	CASSEYLTGASNQPQHF
TRBD1	NA	TRBV9	TRBJ1-3	TGTGCCAGCAGCGTAGCGGACAGGGGACCCCCTGGAAACACCATATATTTT	CASSVADRGPPGNTIYF
NA	NA	TRBV30	TRBJ1-5	TGTGCCTGGAGTCCAGGGTACAATCAGCCCCAGCATTTT	CAWSPGYNQPQHF
NA	NA	TRBV7-3	TRBJ2-2	TGTGCCAGCAGCTTAATCCTGAACACCGGGGAGCTGTTTTTT	CASSLILNTGELFF
NA	NA	TRBV7-9	TRBJ2-5	TGTGCCAGCAGCAGCCGGACATCCCAAGAGACCCAGTACTTC	CASSSRTSQETQYF
NA	NA	TRBV6-5	TRBJ1-2	TGTGCCACTCTTAGCCGTGGCTACACCTTC	CATLSRGYTF
NA	NA	TRBV27	TRBJ2-1	TGTGCCAGCAGTTTAAGAAGGGGTATCGTGTATGAGCAGTTCTTC	CASSLRRGIVYEQFF
TRBD1	NA	TRBV18	TRBJ1-6	TGTGCCAGCTCACGGGACGGGACAGAGAATTCACCCCTCCACTTT	CASSRDGTENSPLHF
NA	NA	TRBV12-3/TRBV12-4	TRBJ2-5	TGTGCCAGCAGCCGAGATGTAAAGACCCAGTACTTC	CASSRDVKTQYF
NA	NA	TRBV19	TRBJ2-3	TGTGCCAGTACTGTAGCTACCAGCACAGATACGCAGTATTTT	CASTVATSTDTQYF
TRBD1	once	TRBV12-5	TRBJ1-2	TGTGCTAGTGGTTTGGAGGCCTCACTAGGGCAGGGGGCGGTTGGCTACACCTTC	CASGLEASLGQGAVGYTF
TRBD1	NA	TRBV6-1	TRBJ1-5	TGTGCCAGCAGTGAGGAGACAGGGAGGAGTGGTGATAATCAGCCCCAGCATTTT	CASSEETGRSGDNQPQHF
NA	NA	TRBV4-2	TRBJ2-5	TGTGCCAGCAGCCAAGGGCGGCTGGAAGAGACCCAGTACTTC	CASSQGRLEETQYF
NA	once	TRBV6-2/TRBV6-3	TRBJ1-6	TGTGCCAGCAGTAAAGGGGGTGGTATCAATAATTCACCCCTCCACTTT	CASSKGGGINNSPLHF
TRBD1	NA	TRBV7-9	TRBJ2-2	TGTGCCAGCAGCTTAGCGGGCGGGACAGGGAACACCGGGGAGCTGTTTTTT	CASSLAGGTGNTGELFF
TRBD2	NA	TRBV7-7	TRBJ2-1	TGTGCTAGCAGCCCGATGGTAGCGGGTACGGACGAGCAGTTCTTC	CASSPMVAGTDEQFF
NA	NA	TRBV18	TRBJ2-3	TGTGCCAGCTCACCAAGACAGAATACAGATACGCAGTATTTT	CASSPRQNTDTQYF
TRBD2	NA	TRBV27	TRBJ2-1	TGTGCCAGCAGTTTTCTTAGAGCGGGAGGGCCTGTAAATGAGCAGTTCTTC	CASSFLRAGGPVNEQFF
TRBD1	NA	TRBV7-3	TRBJ1-1	TGTGCCAGCAGCTTAATGGCAGGGGGCGAGGGCACTGAAGCTTTCTTT	CASSLMAGGEGTEAFF
TRBD2	NA	TRBV25-1	TRBJ2-1	TGTGCCAGCAGTGAATGGCTCAGCGGGGGGGCGGATGAGCAGTTCTTC	CASSEWLSGGADEQFF
NA	NA	TRBV12-3/TRBV12-4	TRBJ2-7	TGTGCCAGCAGTCCCCGCAGCTCCTACGAGCAGTACTTC	CASSPRSSYEQYF
NA	NA	TRBV7-2	TRBJ2-3	TGTGCCAGCAGCTTAGTTGGTAGCAGCCTCAGCACAGATACGCAGTATTTT	CASSLVGSSLSTDTQYF
TRBD2	NA	TRBV19	TRBJ2-3	TGTGCCAGTAGTCGAAATAGCGGGAGCACGACAGATACGCAGTATTTT	CASSRNSGSTTDTQYF
NA	NA	TRBV3-1/TRBV3-2	TRBJ2-5	TGTGCCAGCAGCCAAGGGGCGATACAAGAGACCCAGTACTTC	CASSQGAIQETQYF
NA	NA	TRBV9	TRBJ1-2	TGTGCCAGCAGCGTAGAAGTGGGGGGCTATGGCTACACCTTC	CASSVEVGGYGYTF
TRBD1	NA	TRBV5-1	TRBJ2-5	TGCGCCAGCAGCCAGGGGGCGGGGATCCAAGAGACCCAGTACTTC	CASSQGAGIQETQYF
NA	NA	TRBV7-3	TRBJ1-2	TGTGCCAGCAGCTTAGGTCAGAACTATGGCTACACCTTC	CASSLGQNYGYTF
NA	NA	TRBV5-1	TRBJ1-1	TGCGCCAGCAGCTTGGCTGGTTTACACATGAACACTGAAGCTTTCTTT	CASSLAGLHMNTEAFF
NA	NA	TRBV10-3	TRBJ2-4	TGTGCCATCAGTGAGGCTCTAAAAAACATTCAGTACTTC	CAISEALKNIQYF
TRBD1	NA	TRBV19	TRBJ2-3	TGTGCCAGTACCGCGGGGACCGGGACAGGGACAGATACGCAGTATTTT	CASTAGTGTGTDTQYF